The entry that follows covers one T cell receptor beta chain sequence. The germline V gene has CDR1 SGHTA and CDR2 FQGNSA. The CDR3 length is 13 residues. Each CDR3 protein gets one entry in TCRdb, which reprocessed the 5' RACE reads and gives no DNA. The record lists about 540,000 distinct CDR3 sequences, of which the ten most abundant hold approximately 3.6%. The data belong to a study of T cells expressing NK-cell markers. The material sequenced was blood T cells: a sorted CD56 or NKG2C T cell subset, CD4+ or CD8+ T cells, or bulk PBMC T cells (not recorded which). This clonotype originated in a man aged 18 to 30 in good health. V usage is TRBV7-2 and J usage is TRBJ2-7; the TCRdb call, TRBD1, lacks DNA for checking. The CDR3 protein is CASSLPVSLEQYF.